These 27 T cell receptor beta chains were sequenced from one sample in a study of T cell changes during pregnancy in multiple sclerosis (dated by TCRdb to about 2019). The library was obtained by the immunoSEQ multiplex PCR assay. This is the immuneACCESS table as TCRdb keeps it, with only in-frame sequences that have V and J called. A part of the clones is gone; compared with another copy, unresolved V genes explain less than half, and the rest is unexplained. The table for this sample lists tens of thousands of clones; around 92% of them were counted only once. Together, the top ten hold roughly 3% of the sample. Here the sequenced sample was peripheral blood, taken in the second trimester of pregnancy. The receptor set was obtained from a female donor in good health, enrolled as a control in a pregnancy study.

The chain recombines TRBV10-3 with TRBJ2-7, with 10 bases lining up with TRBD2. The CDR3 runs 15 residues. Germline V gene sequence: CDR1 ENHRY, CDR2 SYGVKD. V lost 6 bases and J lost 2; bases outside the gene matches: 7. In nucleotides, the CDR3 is TGTGCCATCAGCCGGACTAGCGGTGACACCTACGAGCAGTACTTC. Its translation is CAISRTSGDTYEQYF.

The CDR3 protein is CASSSLLAGGTGTQYF. As DNA, the CDR3 is TGTGCCAGCAGTTCCCTACTAGCGGGAGGAACGGGGACCCAGTACTTC. The chain links TRBV27 to TRBJ2-5, with 12 bases identical to TRBD2. The CDR3 is 16 residues long. Trimming at V came to 4 bases and at J to 7 bases, leaving 10 bases not matched to a gene. Germline CDR1 and CDR2: MNHEY and SMNVEV (reference sequence).

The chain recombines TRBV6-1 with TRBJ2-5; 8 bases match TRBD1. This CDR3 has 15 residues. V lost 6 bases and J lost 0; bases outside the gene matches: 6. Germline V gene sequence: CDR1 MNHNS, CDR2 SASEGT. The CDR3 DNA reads TGTGCCAGCAGGGCCGACAGGGGCAACCAAGAGACCCAGTACTTC. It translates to CASRADRGNQETQYF.

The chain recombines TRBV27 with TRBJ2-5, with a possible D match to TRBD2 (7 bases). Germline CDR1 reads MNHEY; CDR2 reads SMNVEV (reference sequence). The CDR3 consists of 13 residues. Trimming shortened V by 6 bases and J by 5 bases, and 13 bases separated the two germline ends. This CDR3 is CASRGAGAETQYF. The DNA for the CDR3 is TGTGCCAGCAGGGGGGCGGGAGCTGAGACCCAGTACTTC.

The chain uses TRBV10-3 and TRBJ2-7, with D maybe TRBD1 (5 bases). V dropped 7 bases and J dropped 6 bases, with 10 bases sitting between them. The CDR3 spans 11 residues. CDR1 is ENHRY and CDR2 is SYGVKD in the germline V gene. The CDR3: CAITQGGEQYF. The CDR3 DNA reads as TGTGCCATCACGCAGGGTGGCGAGCAGTACTTC.

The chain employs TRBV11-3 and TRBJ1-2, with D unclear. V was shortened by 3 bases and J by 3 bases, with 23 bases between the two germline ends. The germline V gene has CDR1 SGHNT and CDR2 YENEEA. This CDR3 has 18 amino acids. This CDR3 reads CASSLDLIPHRVDYGYTF. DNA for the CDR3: TGTGCCAGCAGCTTGGATCTAATACCCCACCGGGTGGACTATGGCTACACCTTC.

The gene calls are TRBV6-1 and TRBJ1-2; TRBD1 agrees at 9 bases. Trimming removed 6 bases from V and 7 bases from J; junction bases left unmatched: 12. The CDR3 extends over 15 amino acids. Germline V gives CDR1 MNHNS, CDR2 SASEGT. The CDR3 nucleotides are TGTGCCAGCAGAGGAGGGACAGGGAAAGTTGGTGGCTACACCTTC. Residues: CASRGGTGKVGGYTF.

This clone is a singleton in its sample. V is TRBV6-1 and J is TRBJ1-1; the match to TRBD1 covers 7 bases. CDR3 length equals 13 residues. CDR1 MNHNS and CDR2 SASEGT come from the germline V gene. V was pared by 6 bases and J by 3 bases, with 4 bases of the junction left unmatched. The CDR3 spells CASRVDRDTEAFF. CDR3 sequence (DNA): TGTGCCAGCAGGGTAGACAGGGACACTGAAGCTTTCTTT.

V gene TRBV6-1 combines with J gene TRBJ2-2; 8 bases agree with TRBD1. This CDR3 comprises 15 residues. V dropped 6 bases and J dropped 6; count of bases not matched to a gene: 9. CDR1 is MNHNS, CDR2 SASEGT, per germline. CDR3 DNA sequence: TGTGCCAGCAGGCCTCAGGGGGCTGGGGCCGGGGAGCTGTTTTTT. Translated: CASRPQGAGAGELFF.

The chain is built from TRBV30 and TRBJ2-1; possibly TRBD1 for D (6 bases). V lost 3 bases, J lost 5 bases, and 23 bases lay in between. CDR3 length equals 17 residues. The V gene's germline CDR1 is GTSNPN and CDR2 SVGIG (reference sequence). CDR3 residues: CAWSRSKTDSVNNEQFF. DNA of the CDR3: TGTGCCTGGAGCAGATCCAAAACGGACAGCGTAAACAATGAGCAGTTCTTC. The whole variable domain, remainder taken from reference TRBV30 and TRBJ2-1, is SQTIHQWPATLVQPVGSPLSLECTVEGTSNPNLYWYRQAAGRGLQLLFYSVGIGQISSEVPQNLSASRPQDRQFILSSKKLLLSDSGFYLCAWSRSKTDSVNNEQFFGPGTRLTVL.

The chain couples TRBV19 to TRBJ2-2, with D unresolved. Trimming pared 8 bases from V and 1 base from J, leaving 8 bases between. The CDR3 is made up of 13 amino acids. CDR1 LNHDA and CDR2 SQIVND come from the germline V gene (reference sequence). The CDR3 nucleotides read TGTGCCAGTCAGGCACAGAACACCGGGGAGCTGTTTTTT. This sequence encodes CASQAQNTGELFF.

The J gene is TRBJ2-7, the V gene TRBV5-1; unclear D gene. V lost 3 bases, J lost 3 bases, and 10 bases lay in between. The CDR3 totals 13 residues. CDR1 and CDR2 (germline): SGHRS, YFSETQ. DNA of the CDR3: TGCGCCAGCAGCTCCCTGGGCCTCTACGAGCAGTACTTC. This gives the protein CASSSLGLYEQYF.

CDR3 DNA sequence: TGTGCCAGCAGCCGGACTAGCGGGAGCTCCTACGAGCAGTACTTC. Translated, it gives CASSRTSGSSYEQYF. This sequence joins TRBV5-4 and TRBJ2-7; TRBD2 matches at 13 bases. The CDR3 runs 15 residues. Germline CDR1 SGHNT, CDR2 YYREEE (reference sequence). Losses at the gene ends were 4 bases for V and 0 bases for J; bases not matched to a gene: 1. The whole variable domain, filled in from reference TRBV5-4 and TRBJ2-7, reads ETGVTQSPTHLIKTRGQQVTLRCSSQSGHNTVSWYQQALGQGPQFIFQYYREEENGRGNFPPRFSGLQFPNYSSELNVNALELDDSALYLCASSRTSGSSYEQYFGPGTRLTVT.

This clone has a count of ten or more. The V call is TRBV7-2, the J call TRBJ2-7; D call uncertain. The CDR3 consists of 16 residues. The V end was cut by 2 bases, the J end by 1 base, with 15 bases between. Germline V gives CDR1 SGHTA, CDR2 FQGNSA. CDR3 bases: TGTGCCAGCAGCTTAAGGCCCCTGGCGGAATCCTACGAGCAGTACTTC. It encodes CASSLRPLAESYEQYF.

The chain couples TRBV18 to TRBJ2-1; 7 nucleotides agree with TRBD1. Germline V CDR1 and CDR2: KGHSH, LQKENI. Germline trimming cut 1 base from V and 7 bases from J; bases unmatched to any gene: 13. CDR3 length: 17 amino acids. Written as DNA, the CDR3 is TGTGCCAGCTCACCACGGGACGCTAGGGGGCGAGTGAATGAGCAGTTCTTC. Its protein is CASSPRDARGRVNEQFF.

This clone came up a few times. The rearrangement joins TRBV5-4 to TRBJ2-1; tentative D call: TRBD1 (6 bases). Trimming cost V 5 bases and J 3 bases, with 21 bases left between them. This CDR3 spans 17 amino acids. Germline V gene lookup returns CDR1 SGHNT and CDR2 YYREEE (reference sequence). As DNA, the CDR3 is TGTGCCAGCAGTTCGGTCCTATTAGGACAGATCTACAATGAGCAGTTCTTC. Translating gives CASSSVLLGQIYNEQFF.

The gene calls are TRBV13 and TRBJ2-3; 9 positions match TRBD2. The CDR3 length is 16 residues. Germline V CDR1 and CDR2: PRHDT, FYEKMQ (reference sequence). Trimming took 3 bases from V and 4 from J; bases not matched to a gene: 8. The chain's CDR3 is CASSLETSGSADTQYF. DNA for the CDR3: TGTGCCAGCAGCTTGGAGACTAGCGGATCTGCAGATACGCAGTATTTT.

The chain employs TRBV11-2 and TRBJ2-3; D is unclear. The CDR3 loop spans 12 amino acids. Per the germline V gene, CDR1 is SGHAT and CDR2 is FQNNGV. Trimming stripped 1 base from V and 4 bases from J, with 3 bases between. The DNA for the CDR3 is TGTGCCAGCAGCTTAGGCGCAGATACGCAGTATTTT. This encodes CASSLGADTQYF.

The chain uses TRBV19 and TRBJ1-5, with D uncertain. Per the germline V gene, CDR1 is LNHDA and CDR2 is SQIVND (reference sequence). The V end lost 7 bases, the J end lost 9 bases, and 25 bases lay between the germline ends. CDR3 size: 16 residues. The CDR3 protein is CASTPSGGRVRGPQHF. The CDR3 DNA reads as TGTGCCAGTACACCATCCGGCGGGAGGGTTCGTGGGCCCCAGCATTTT.

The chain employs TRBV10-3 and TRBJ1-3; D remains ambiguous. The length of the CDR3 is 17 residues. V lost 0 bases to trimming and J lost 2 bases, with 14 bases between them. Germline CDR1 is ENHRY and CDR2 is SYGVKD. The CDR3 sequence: CAISESRIIRAGNTIYF. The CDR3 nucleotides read TGTGCCATCAGTGAGTCGCGGATAATCCGGGCTGGAAACACCATATATTTT.

The CDR3 reads CASSYTTGGVGGELFF. CDR3 bases: TGTGCCAGCAGTTACACCACAGGGGGCGTAGGCGGGGAGCTGTTTTTT. The J gene is TRBJ2-2, the V gene TRBV6-6, with 9 bases that match TRBD1. Losses at the gene ends were 2 bases for V and 7 bases for J; bases not matched to a gene: 8. The germline V gene encodes CDR1 MNHNY and CDR2 SVGAGI (reference sequence). There are 16 residues in the CDR3.

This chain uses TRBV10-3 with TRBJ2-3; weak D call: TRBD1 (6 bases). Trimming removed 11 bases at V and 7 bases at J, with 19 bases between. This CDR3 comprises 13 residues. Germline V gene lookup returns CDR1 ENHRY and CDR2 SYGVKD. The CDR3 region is CALRDTRANTQYF. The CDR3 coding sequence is TGTGCCCTAAGGGACACCCGGGCGAATACGCAGTATTTT.

CDR3 bases: TGCGCCAGACTCTGGACTAGCGGGAGGGCAGATACGCAGTATTTT. Its translation: CARLWTSGRADTQYF. This chain joins TRBV10-1 and TRBJ2-3; 15 bases are shared with TRBD2. Trimming took 9 bases from V and 4 from J; bases not matched to a gene: 5. Germline V gene sequence: CDR1 WNHNN, CDR2 SYGVQD (reference sequence). The CDR3 sequence is 15 residues long.

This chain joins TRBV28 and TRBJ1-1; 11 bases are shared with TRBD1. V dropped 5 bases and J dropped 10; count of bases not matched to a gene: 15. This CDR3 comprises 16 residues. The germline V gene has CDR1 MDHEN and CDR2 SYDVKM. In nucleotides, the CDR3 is TGTGCCAGCAGTCAGGCGGGGACAGGGGGGAGGGTTGGAGCTTTCTTT. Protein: CASSQAGTGGRVGAFF.

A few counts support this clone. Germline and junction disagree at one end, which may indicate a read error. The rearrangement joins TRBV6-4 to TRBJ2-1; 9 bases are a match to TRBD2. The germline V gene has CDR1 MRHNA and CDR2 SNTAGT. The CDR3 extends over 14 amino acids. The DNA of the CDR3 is TGTGCCAGCAAAGCTAGCGGGGATTACAGTGAGCAGTTCTTC. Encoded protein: CASKASGDYSEQFF.

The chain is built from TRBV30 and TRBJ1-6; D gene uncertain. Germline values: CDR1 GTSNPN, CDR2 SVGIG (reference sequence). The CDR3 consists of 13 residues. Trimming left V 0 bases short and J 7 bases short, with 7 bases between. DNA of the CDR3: TGTGCCTGGAGTGTACGTGAGAATTCACCCCTCCACTTT. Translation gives CAWSVRENSPLHF. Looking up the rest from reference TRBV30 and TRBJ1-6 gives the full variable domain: SQTIHQWPATLVQPVGSPLSLECTVEGTSNPNLYWYRQAAGRGLQLLFYSVGIGQISSEVPQNLSASRPQDRQFILSSKKLLLSDSGFYLCAWSVRENSPLHFGNGTRLTVT.

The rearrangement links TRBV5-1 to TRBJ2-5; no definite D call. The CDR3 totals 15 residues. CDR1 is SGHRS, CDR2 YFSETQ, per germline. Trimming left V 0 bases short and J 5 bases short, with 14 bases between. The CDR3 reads CASSLVPGFVETQYF. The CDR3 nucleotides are TGCGCCAGCAGCTTGGTCCCCGGGTTTGTTGAGACCCAGTACTTC.